This T cell receptor (beta chain) originates from a study of radiotherapy plus CTLA-4 blockade in lung cancer (dated by TCRdb to the late 2010s). Broadly, across the study: Among the enrolled patients, 18% had an objective response, and 31% reached disease control. Points the paper makes about the study in general: Increased serum interferon-beta after radiation, together with early dynamic changes in blood T cell clones, were reported to be the strongest predictors of response. After treatment with radiotherapy and ipilimumab, TCR clones that came from tumors expanded in the peripheral blood.

As concerns this clone: Its target antigen remains unknown. No quality values exist for individual bases; no much larger clone is one base distant.

Trimming takes 0 bases from V and 0 bases from J, and the germline ends sit 10 bases apart. From its cysteine to its phenylalanine, the CDR3 spans 16 amino acids. Only the CDR3 DNA stays, 48 bases, in frame from base 1. Via the germline V gene, CDR1 is SGDLS and CDR2 YYNGEE. The library was built by means of the immunoSEQ multiplex PCR assay. Imported from immuneACCESS, the table was reduced by TCRdb to in-frame sequences with V and J called. These copies leave out some clones; in studies compared against another copy, an unresolved V gene accounts for under half, and the cause of the remainder is not known. Across this sample there are over 85,000 clones, with about four fifths seen only once. Roughly 26% of the sample is held by the ten biggest clonotypes. The study evaluated CTLA-4 blockade (ipilimumab) given together with focal radiation therapy in patients who had chemo-refractory metastatic non-small-cell lung cancer.

Sequenced here: peripheral blood, sampled from a patient treated with radiotherapy plus ipilimumab. The chain is assembled from TRBV9 and TRBJ2-1, and perhaps TRBD2 as D gene, on 6 matching bases. The TCR sequence derives from a human donor with non-small cell lung cancer that progressed on radiotherapy plus ipilimumab. The nucleotides are TGTGCCAGCAGCGTAGGCGGGGATAGCTCCTACAATGAGCAGTTCTTC. Its coded protein is CASSVGGDSSYNEQFF.